This is a list of T cell receptor beta chains from one sample in a study of CD8 T cells in ankylosing spondylitis. In TCRdb, the 5' RACE reads were re-called with MiXCR into one record per CDR3 protein. Of 150,000 to 200,000 distinct CDR3 sequences in the sample, around a tenth were seen once. Sample: blood, either unsorted or a sorted T cell fraction (not recorded which). The receptors come from a male donor with ankylosing spondylitis or in good health (not recorded which). Each CDR3 is given with its conserved first and last residue. The order of the fields is J gene, clone size, D gene, V gene, CDR3 DNA, CDR3 protein. D genes are given only for firm matches. Some rows mark clone size as missing; the rest say once, few, many or name a class of expanded clone.

j_gene: TRBJ2-3; abundance: many; d_gene: TRBD1; v_gene: TRBV5-1; CDR3nt: TGCGCCAGCAGCCTGACAGGGGTGATGACAGATACGCAGTATTTT; CDR3aa: CASSLTGVMTDTQYF
j_gene: TRBJ2-7; abundance: .; d_gene: TRBD1; v_gene: TRBV7-2; CDR3nt: TGTGCCAGCAGCTTAGTGCAGGGGGCCCACGAGCAGTACTTC; CDR3aa: CASSLVQGAHEQYF
j_gene: TRBJ2-7; abundance: few; d_gene: TRBD1; v_gene: TRBV3-1; CDR3nt: TGTGCCAGCAGCCAAGATAGGGGACAGAATTATTCCTACGAGCAGTACTTC; CDR3aa: CASSQDRGQNYSYEQYF
j_gene: TRBJ2-7; abundance: many; d_gene: .; v_gene: TRBV7-8; CDR3nt: TGTGCCAGCAGCTTCCCCCGGTTCGGCTACGAGCAGTACTTC; CDR3aa: CASSFPRFGYEQYF
j_gene: TRBJ2-1; abundance: many; d_gene: TRBD2; v_gene: TRBV4-3; CDR3nt: TGCGCCAGCAGCCAGGACACTAGCGGGGGGGGTAATGAGCAGTTCTTC; CDR3aa: CASSQDTSGGGNEQFF
j_gene: TRBJ2-3; abundance: many; d_gene: TRBD2; v_gene: TRBV20-1; CDR3nt: TGCAGTGGGATCTACCCGGGACTAGCGGGAGGTTGGGGAGAAGATACGCAGTATTTT; CDR3aa: CSGIYPGLAGGWGEDTQYF
j_gene: TRBJ2-2; abundance: many; d_gene: .; v_gene: TRBV5-1; CDR3nt: TGCGCCAGCAGCTTTGATACCGGGGAGCTGTTTTTT; CDR3aa: CASSFDTGELFF
j_gene: TRBJ2-7; abundance: .; d_gene: TRBD1; v_gene: TRBV3-1; CDR3nt: TGTGCCAGCAGGAGCTCCGGGACAGGGTATTACTACGAGCAGTACTTC; CDR3aa: CASRSSGTGYYYEQYF
j_gene: TRBJ2-3; abundance: many; d_gene: TRBD1; v_gene: TRBV10-3; CDR3nt: TGTGCCATCAAACGGGGACAGGGGGGCATTATCACAGATACGCAGTATTTT; CDR3aa: CAIKRGQGGIITDTQYF
j_gene: TRBJ1-6; abundance: many; d_gene: TRBD1; v_gene: TRBV5-1; CDR3nt: TGCGCCAGCAGCTCGCAGACAGGGCAGAATTCACCCCTCCACTTT; CDR3aa: CASSSQTGQNSPLHF
j_gene: TRBJ2-1; abundance: many; d_gene: .; v_gene: TRBV10-2; CDR3nt: TGCGCCAGCAGTCCTCGGACGGGATACAATGAGCAGTTCTTC; CDR3aa: CASSPRTGYNEQFF
j_gene: TRBJ1-1; abundance: many; d_gene: .; v_gene: TRBV6-1; CDR3nt: TGTGCCAGCAGTGAGGTTTTCATGAACACTGAAGCTTTCTTT; CDR3aa: CASSEVFMNTEAFF
j_gene: TRBJ1-3; abundance: many; d_gene: .; v_gene: TRBV9; CDR3nt: TGTGCCAGCAGCGTAGACTTCTCTGGAAACACCATATATTTT; CDR3aa: CASSVDFSGNTIYF
j_gene: TRBJ2-7; abundance: .; d_gene: .; v_gene: TRBV15; CDR3nt: TGTGCCACCAGCAGGGACAGATTTTCCTACGAGCAGTACTTC; CDR3aa: CATSRDRFSYEQYF
j_gene: TRBJ1-6; abundance: many; d_gene: TRBD1; v_gene: TRBV6-1; CDR3nt: TGTGCCAGCGGACAGGGCGCTAATAATTCACCCCTCCACTTT; CDR3aa: CASGQGANNSPLHF
j_gene: TRBJ1-2; abundance: many; d_gene: .; v_gene: TRBV12-3/TRBV12-4; CDR3nt: TGTGCCAGCAGCCTCCGGGACACAACTAACTATGGCTACACCTTC; CDR3aa: CASSLRDTTNYGYTF
j_gene: TRBJ2-1; abundance: many; d_gene: .; v_gene: TRBV5-6; CDR3nt: TGTGCCAGCAGCCCCGAAGGGGGAAAGCGCTACAATGAGCAGTTCTTC; CDR3aa: CASSPEGGKRYNEQFF
j_gene: TRBJ2-1; abundance: many; d_gene: TRBD1; v_gene: TRBV14; CDR3nt: TGTGCCAGCAGCCGGATTGACAGGGGGTTTGCGAATGAGCAGTTCTTC; CDR3aa: CASSRIDRGFANEQFF
j_gene: TRBJ2-1; abundance: .; d_gene: .; v_gene: TRBV3-1; CDR3nt: TGTGCCAGCAGCCAAGATACGAAGGCTTCCCAGTTCTTC; CDR3aa: CASSQDTKASQFF
j_gene: TRBJ2-3; abundance: many; d_gene: .; v_gene: TRBV5-1; CDR3nt: TGCGCCAGCAGCTTGGGGGAGAGTGGCACAGATACGCAGTATTTT; CDR3aa: CASSLGESGTDTQYF
j_gene: TRBJ1-1; abundance: many; d_gene: .; v_gene: TRBV3-1; CDR3nt: TGTGCCAGCAGCCAAGTTGGTAACACTGAAGCTTTCTTT; CDR3aa: CASSQVGNTEAFF
j_gene: TRBJ2-6; abundance: few; d_gene: TRBD1; v_gene: TRBV4-3; CDR3nt: TGCGCCAGCAGCCAAGATGTGGGACAGGTCTCTGGGGCCAACGTCCTGACTTTC; CDR3aa: CASSQDVGQVSGANVLTF
j_gene: TRBJ2-7; abundance: many; d_gene: TRBD1; v_gene: TRBV10-3; CDR3nt: TGTGCCATCAGTGAAGTACAGGGGGCGGAGGAGCAGTACTTC; CDR3aa: CAISEVQGAEEQYF
j_gene: TRBJ2-4; abundance: many; d_gene: .; v_gene: TRBV4-2; CDR3nt: TGTGCCAGCAGCCAACCCAGCCGTGGGACTCCGATTCAGTACTTC; CDR3aa: CASSQPSRGTPIQYF
j_gene: TRBJ1-1; abundance: few; d_gene: .; v_gene: TRBV5-1; CDR3nt: TGCGCCAGCAGCGATCAGGGTAGGAACACTGAAGCTTTCTTT; CDR3aa: CASSDQGRNTEAFF
j_gene: TRBJ2-3; abundance: many; d_gene: .; v_gene: TRBV5-6; CDR3nt: TGTGCCAGCAGCTCCCAGAATACGCAGTATTTT; CDR3aa: CASSSQNTQYF
j_gene: TRBJ2-5; abundance: many; d_gene: .; v_gene: TRBV12-3/TRBV12-4; CDR3nt: TGTGCCAGCAGTGCGACATGGACGGCAGAGACCCAGTACTTC; CDR3aa: CASSATWTAETQYF
j_gene: TRBJ1-5; abundance: many; d_gene: .; v_gene: TRBV7-9; CDR3nt: TGTGCCAGCAGCTTAGGGGCTGCGGGGCATCAGCCCCAGCATTTT; CDR3aa: CASSLGAAGHQPQHF
j_gene: TRBJ2-7; abundance: many; d_gene: TRBD2; v_gene: TRBV5-1; CDR3nt: TGCGCCAGCAGTCCTAGCGGGAGTAACTACGAGCAGTACTTC; CDR3aa: CASSPSGSNYEQYF
j_gene: TRBJ2-7; abundance: .; d_gene: TRBD1; v_gene: TRBV5-1; CDR3nt: TGCGCCAGCAGCTTGGTAACAGGGGTCCCCTACGAGCAGTACTTC; CDR3aa: CASSLVTGVPYEQYF
j_gene: TRBJ1-2; abundance: .; d_gene: .; v_gene: TRBV11-2; CDR3nt: TGTGCCAGCAGCTTAGATTTATCCCCCTATGGCTACACCTTC; CDR3aa: CASSLDLSPYGYTF
j_gene: TRBJ2-1; abundance: many; d_gene: TRBD2; v_gene: TRBV20-1; CDR3nt: TGCAGTGCTCCCCCGGCTAGACTAGCGGGAGACTCCAATGAGCAGTTCTTC; CDR3aa: CSAPPARLAGDSNEQFF
j_gene: TRBJ1-1; abundance: .; d_gene: .; v_gene: TRBV20-1; CDR3nt: TGCAGTGCTAGACATCGGTGGAGGGGAGGGGGAATTGAAGCTTTCTTT; CDR3aa: CSARHRWRGGGIEAFF
j_gene: TRBJ2-7; abundance: few; d_gene: .; v_gene: TRBV7-8; CDR3nt: TGTGCCAGCAGCCGGGGCCAGGGATCCGAGCAGTACTTC; CDR3aa: CASSRGQGSEQYF
j_gene: TRBJ2-2; abundance: few; d_gene: TRBD1; v_gene: TRBV27; CDR3nt: TGTGCCAGCAGACCCAATACAGGGACAGGGCGGGCGAACACCGGGGAGCTGTTTTTT; CDR3aa: CASRPNTGTGRANTGELFF
j_gene: TRBJ2-7; abundance: once; d_gene: .; v_gene: TRBV11-3; CDR3nt: TGTGCCAGCAGCGAAGGGACATCAGCAGCCTACGAGCAGTACTTC; CDR3aa: CASSEGTSAAYEQYF
j_gene: TRBJ2-5; abundance: many; d_gene: .; v_gene: TRBV29-1; CDR3nt: TGCAGCACCGGGGTTAGGGAGACCCAGTACTTC; CDR3aa: CSTGVRETQYF
j_gene: TRBJ2-1; abundance: .; d_gene: TRBD2; v_gene: TRBV10-3; CDR3nt: TGTGCCATCACCGGGGAGGGCTCCAATGAGCAGTTCTTC; CDR3aa: CAITGEGSNEQFF
j_gene: TRBJ1-4; abundance: .; d_gene: TRBD1; v_gene: TRBV7-8; CDR3nt: TGTGCCAGCACCCAGGAACAGGGGGCGCAGCTGATGGGTGAAAAACTGTTTTTT; CDR3aa: CASTQEQGAQLMGEKLFF
j_gene: TRBJ2-4; abundance: many; d_gene: .; v_gene: TRBV4-3; CDR3nt: TGCGCCAGCAGCCAAGACGTTAGGGACATTCAGTACTTC; CDR3aa: CASSQDVRDIQYF
j_gene: TRBJ2-1; abundance: .; d_gene: TRBD2; v_gene: TRBV7-6; CDR3nt: TGTGCCAGCAGCTTAATTACTAGCGGGAGCGATGAGCAGTTCTTC; CDR3aa: CASSLITSGSDEQFF
j_gene: TRBJ1-1; abundance: few; d_gene: TRBD1; v_gene: TRBV20-1; CDR3nt: TGCAGTGCTCAGAAATCCGACAGGGTTATGACTGAAGCTTTCTTT; CDR3aa: CSAQKSDRVMTEAFF